These T cell receptor beta chains were read from a single sample in a study of blood T cell repertoires in COVID-19. Some clones are missing from TCRdb's copy, which holds only in-frame ones; the method was immunoSEQ multiplex PCR. Among approximately 170,000 clones, 84% were seen once, and the ten largest hold 2.5% to 3.5%. The material sequenced was PBMCs or T cells enriched from blood (not recorded which). The source of these receptors is a woman aged 25-40 years who had recovered from COVID-19. Both conserved end residues are part of each CDR3. A D gene is named only where the DNA matches it firmly. Some rows have no size entry. The others give once, few or many, or a class for an expanded clone.

J | V | size | D | CDR3 | DNA
TRBJ2-1 | TRBV7-2 | NA | TRBD1 | CASSVTGGAIYEQFF | TGTGCCAGCAGCGTCACAGGGGGCGCGATATATGAGCAGTTCTTC
TRBJ2-5 | TRBV18 | NA | NA | CASSPLGEETQYF | TGTGCCAGCTCACCGCTCGGGGAAGAGACCCAGTACTTC
TRBJ2-1 | TRBV15 | NA | TRBD2 | CATRRGGGGYNEQFF | TGTGCCACCCGGAGGGGCGGGGGGGGTTACAATGAGCAGTTCTTC
TRBJ1-6 | TRBV19 | few | NA | CASSERPNNSPLHF | TGTGCCAGTAGTGAGAGGCCGAATAATTCACCCCTCCACTTT
TRBJ1-2 | TRBV2 | NA | NA | CASSEGRIYGYTF | TGTGCCAGCAGTGAGGGCAGAATCTATGGCTACACCTTC
TRBJ2-1 | TRBV7-2 | NA | NA | CASSSAYGSYNEQFF | TGTGCCAGCAGCTCCGCTTACGGCTCCTACAATGAGCAGTTCTTC
TRBJ2-1 | TRBV10-1 | NA | NA | CASSELLGYNEQFF | TGCGCCAGCAGTGAGTTGCTAGGCTACAATGAGCAGTTCTTC
TRBJ2-2 | TRBV7-9 | NA | TRBD2 | CASSLTSGVSTGELFF | TGTGCCAGCAGTTTAACTAGCGGGGTCTCGACCGGGGAGCTGTTTTTT
TRBJ1-5 | TRBV11-2 | NA | TRBD1 | CASSPGTGGFPQHF | TGTGCCAGCAGCCCCGGGACAGGGGGTTTCCCCCAGCATTTT
TRBJ2-6 | TRBV9 | once | NA | CASSTPLGSGANVLTF | TGTGCCAGCAGCACGCCCCTCGGCTCTGGGGCCAACGTCCTGACTTTC
TRBJ1-5 | TRBV7-8 | NA | NA | CASSIPMRHKPNQPQHF | TGTGCCAGCAGCATACCTATGCGACACAAGCCCAATCAGCCCCAGCATTTT
TRBJ2-2 | TRBV5-1 | NA | TRBD1 | CASSLADDRGPRTGELFF | TGCGCCAGCAGCTTGGCCGATGACAGGGGGCCGCGTACCGGGGAGCTGTTTTTT
TRBJ1-2 | TRBV6-5 | NA | NA | CASSYTGGYGYTF | TGTGCCAGCAGTTACACGGGGGGCTATGGCTACACCTTC
TRBJ2-1 | TRBV5-6 | NA | TRBD1 | CASSSAGTAVYNEQFF | TGTGCCAGCAGCTCCGCCGGGACAGCAGTATACAATGAGCAGTTCTTC
TRBJ2-1 | TRBV10-1 | NA | TRBD1 | CASRSGGPYNEQFF | TGCGCCAGCCGTTCAGGGGGCCCTTACAATGAGCAGTTCTTC
TRBJ1-2 | TRBV6-1 | once | TRBD1 | CASSEDIGGDGYTF | TGTGCCAGCAGTGAAGATATAGGGGGCGATGGCTACACCTTC
TRBJ2-5 | TRBV18 | NA | TRBD1 | CASSPPTGGKTQYF | TGTGCCAGCTCACCCCCGACAGGGGGCAAGACCCAGTACTTC
TRBJ1-1 | TRBV7-3 | NA | TRBD1 | CASRSGTADTEAFF | TGTGCCAGCAGATCCGGGACAGCGGACACTGAAGCTTTCTTT
TRBJ1-3 | TRBV5-1 | NA | TRBD1 | CASSVQGGRSGNTIYF | TGCGCCAGCAGCGTGCAGGGGGGAAGATCTGGAAACACCATATATTTT
TRBJ1-2 | TRBV4-1 | NA | NA | CASSQFSQARDWYNYGYTF | TGCGCCAGCAGCCAATTCTCGCAAGCCCGAGACTGGTATAACTATGGCTACACCTTC
TRBJ2-1 | TRBV7-7 | NA | TRBD1 | CASSATGGGVDHEQFF | TGTGCTAGCAGCGCGACAGGGGGCGGGGTGGACCATGAGCAGTTCTTC
TRBJ1-3 | TRBV7-9 | NA | NA | CASSPLGSGNTIYF | TGTGCCAGCAGCCCTCTAGGCTCTGGAAACACCATATATTTT
TRBJ2-7 | TRBV5-1 | NA | TRBD1 | CASSPGTGRAYEQYF | TGCGCCAGCAGCCCGGGGACAGGGAGAGCCTACGAGCAGTACTTC
TRBJ1-1 | TRBV5-1 | once | NA | CASSLVSGTQNTEAFF | TGCGCCAGCAGCTTGGTCTCCGGGACACAGAACACTGAAGCTTTCTTT
TRBJ1-2 | TRBV19 | NA | NA | CASSVEGVLGGYTF | TGTGCCAGTAGTGTCGAAGGGGTCCTGGGAGGCTACACCTTC
TRBJ2-7 | TRBV7-3 | NA | TRBD2 | CASSYSGSSYEQYF | TGTGCCAGCAGCTACAGCGGGAGCTCCTACGAGCAGTACTTC
TRBJ1-2 | TRBV6-5 | NA | NA | CASSYSHVYGYTF | TGTGCCAGCAGTTACTCCCATGTCTATGGCTACACCTTC